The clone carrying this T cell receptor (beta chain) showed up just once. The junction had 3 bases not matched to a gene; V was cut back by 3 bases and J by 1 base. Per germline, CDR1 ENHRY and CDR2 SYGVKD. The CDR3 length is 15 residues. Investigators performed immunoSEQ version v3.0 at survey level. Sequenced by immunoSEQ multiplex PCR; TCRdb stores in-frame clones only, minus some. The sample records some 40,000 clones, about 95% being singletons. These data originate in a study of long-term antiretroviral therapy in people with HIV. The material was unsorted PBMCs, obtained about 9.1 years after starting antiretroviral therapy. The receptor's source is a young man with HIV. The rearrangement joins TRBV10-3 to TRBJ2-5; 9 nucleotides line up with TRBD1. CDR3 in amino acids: CAISDWGQGQETQYF. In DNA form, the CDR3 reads TGTGCCATCAGTGATTGGGGACAGGGCCAAGAGACCCAGTACTTC.